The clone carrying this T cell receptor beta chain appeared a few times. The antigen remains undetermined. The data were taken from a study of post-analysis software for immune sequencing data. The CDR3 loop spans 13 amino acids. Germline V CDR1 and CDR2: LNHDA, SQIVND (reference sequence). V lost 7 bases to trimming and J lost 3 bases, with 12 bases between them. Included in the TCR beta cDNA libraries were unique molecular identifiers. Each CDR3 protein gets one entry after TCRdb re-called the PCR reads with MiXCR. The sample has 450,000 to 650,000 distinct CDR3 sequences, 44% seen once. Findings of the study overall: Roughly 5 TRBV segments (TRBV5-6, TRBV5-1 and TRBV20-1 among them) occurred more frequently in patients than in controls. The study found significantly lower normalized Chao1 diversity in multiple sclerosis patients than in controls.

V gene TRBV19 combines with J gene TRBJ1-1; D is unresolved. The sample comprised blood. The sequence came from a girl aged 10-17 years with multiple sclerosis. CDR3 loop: CASKADFYTEAFF. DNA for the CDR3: TGTGCCAGTAAGGCAGACTTTTACACTGAAGCTTTCTTT. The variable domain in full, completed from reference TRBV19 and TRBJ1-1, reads DGGITQSPKYLFRKEGQNVTLSCEQNLNHDAMYWYRQDPGQGLRLIYYSQIVNDFQKGDIAEGYSVSREKKESFPLTVTSAQKNPTAFYLCASKADFYTEAFFGQGTRLTVV.